Following are 12 T cell receptor beta chains from one sample sequenced in a study of cytomegalovirus exposure and HLA in healthy donors. Amplification used 60 Vbeta primers and 13 Jbeta primers. The assay was immunoSEQ multiplex PCR, and TCRdb's table has in-frame clones only and misses some. The sample records 95,000 to 150,000 clones, around 80% being singletons. Input material: PBMCs. The source of these receptors is a female donor in good health and CMV-seronegative.

J is TRBJ1-3 and V is TRBV7-8; a weak D match, TRBD1 (5 bases). CDR1 is SGHVS, CDR2 FQNEAQ, per germline. The V end lost 2 bases, the J end lost 0 bases, and 14 bases lay between the germline ends. This CDR3 contains 17 residues. The CDR3 sequence: CASSLIRGLGSGNTIYF. CDR3 sequence (DNA): TGTGCCAGCAGCTTAATAAGGGGTTTGGGCTCTGGAAACACCATATATTTT.

The chain is built from TRBV19 and TRBJ1-4; TRBD1 aligns across 10 bases. Germline values: CDR1 LNHDA, CDR2 SQIVND (reference sequence). Trimming took 7 bases from V and 2 from J; bases not matched to a gene: 10. The CDR3 is 17 residues long. Here the CDR3 DNA reads TGTGCCAGTATCCCCGGGACAGGGGACCAGACTAATGAAAAACTGTTTTTT. Amino acid sequence: CASIPGTGDQTNEKLFF.

The chain employs TRBV30 and TRBJ1-2; 8 bases align to TRBD1. This CDR3 spans 13 amino acids. Germline CDR1 reads GTSNPN; CDR2 reads SVGIG (reference sequence). Trimming removed 2 bases from V and 6 bases from J; junction bases left unmatched: 5. DNA of the CDR3: TGTGCCTGGAGTTATGGGACAGGTCATGGCTACACCTTC. Amino acids: CAWSYGTGHGYTF.

This CDR3 reads CASSQEANQPQHF. DNA for the CDR3: TGTGCCAGCAGCCAAGAGGCCAATCAGCCCCAGCATTTT. V and J are TRBV14 and TRBJ1-5; no definite D call. The V end was cut by 0 bases, the J end by 3 bases, with 3 bases between. The CDR3 runs to 13 residues. In germline, CDR1 is SGHDN, CDR2 FVKESK. The whole variable domain, remainder taken from reference TRBV14 and TRBJ1-5, is EAGVTQFPSHSVIEKGQTVTLRCDPISGHDNLYWYRRVMGKEIKFLLHFVKESKQDESGMPNNRFLAERTGGTYSTLKVQPAELEDSGVYFCASSQEANQPQHFGDGTRLSIL.

The chain links TRBV6-5 to TRBJ1-4; possibly TRBD1 for D (5 bases). Germline V CDR1 and CDR2: MNHEY, SVGAGI. V was clipped by 6 bases and J by 6 bases, with 8 bases between them. CDR3 size: 12 residues. CDR3 amino acids: CASSGGDEKLFF. The CDR3 coding sequence is TGTGCCAGCAGCGGGGGGGATGAAAAACTGTTTTTT.

The V and J genes are TRBV10-2 and TRBJ1-2; possibly TRBD1 for D (5 bases). The V gene lost 7 bases and the J gene lost 2 bases, with 8 bases spanning the gap. Germline V gene data show CDR1 as WSHSY and CDR2 as SAAADI. This CDR3 comprises 12 residues. The DNA of the CDR3 is TGCGCCAGCAAGGCAGGGAACTATGGCTACACCTTC. This translates into CASKAGNYGYTF.

This clone was counted between two and nine times. This chain connects TRBV5-4 to TRBJ2-1; 7 nucleotides match TRBD2. The CDR3 length is 15 residues. After removal of 2 bases from V and 3 bases from J, the junction contained 5 bases not matched to a gene. Germline loops: CDR1 SGHNT, CDR2 YYREEE (reference sequence). The CDR3 nucleotides are TGTGCCAGCAGCTTTGGGTCTAGCGGCTACAATGAGCAGTTCTTC. Its protein product is CASSFGSSGYNEQFF.

CDR3 loop: CATQADGVDEQYF. The CDR3 bases are TGTGCCACCCAAGCTGACGGAGTAGACGAGCAGTACTTC. The chain links TRBV2 to TRBJ2-7; D gene unclear. Deletions cut 10 bases from V and 5 bases from J, with 18 bases between. The CDR3 is made up of 13 amino acids. In germline, CDR1 is SNHLY, CDR2 FYNNEI.

This clone was observed a few times. The chain combines TRBV6-5 with TRBJ1-1; unclear D gene. The V gene lost 6 bases and the J gene lost 3 bases, with 14 bases spanning the gap. The CDR3 sequence is 14 residues long. Germline V gene lookup returns CDR1 MNHEY and CDR2 SVGAGI. CDR3 bases: TGTGCCAGCAGCCTTCTAGAGGGTTACACTGAAGCTTTCTTT. This translates into CASSLLEGYTEAFF.

The V and J genes are TRBV28 and TRBJ2-3, with 10 bases lining up with TRBD1. The CDR3 totals 15 residues. Unmatched junction bases numbered 7, after V lost 5 bases and J lost 5 bases. Germline values: CDR1 MDHEN, CDR2 SYDVKM. CDR3 DNA sequence: TGTGCCAGCAGTCCGACAGGGGGCGCACTAGATACGCAGTATTTT. It specifies CASSPTGGALDTQYF.

This chain joins TRBV2 and TRBJ2-1, with 9 bases lining up with TRBD2. CDR3 length equals 14 residues. CDR1 is SNHLY, CDR2 FYNNEI, per germline. Germline trimming cut 1 base from V and 5 bases from J; bases unmatched to any gene: 0. The CDR3, as DNA: TGTGCCAGCAGTGAAGGCGGGGGGGACAATGAGCAGTTCTTC. It yields the protein CASSEGGGDNEQFF.

The rearrangement uses TRBV27 and TRBJ2-5; tentative D call: TRBD1 (5 bases). The length of the CDR3 is 14 residues. V lost 5 bases to trimming and J lost 5 bases, with 15 bases between them. The V gene's germline CDR1 is MNHEY and CDR2 SMNVEV (reference sequence). This CDR3 reads CASSMTAHFETQYF. The CDR3 bases are TGTGCCAGCAGTATGACAGCTCACTTCGAGACCCAGTACTTC.